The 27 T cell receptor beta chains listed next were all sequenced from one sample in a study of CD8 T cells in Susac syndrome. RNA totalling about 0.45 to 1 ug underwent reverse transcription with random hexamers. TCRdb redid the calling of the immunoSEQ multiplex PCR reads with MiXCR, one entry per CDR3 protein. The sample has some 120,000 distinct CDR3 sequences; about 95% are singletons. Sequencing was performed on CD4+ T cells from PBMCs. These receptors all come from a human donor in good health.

The CDR3 nucleotides are TGTGCCAGCAGACCTACGGGACTAGCGGAAGAGACCCAGTACTTC. Its translation is CASRPTGLAEETQYF. This sequence joins TRBV9 and TRBJ2-5; the match to TRBD2 covers 11 bases. The CDR3 has 15 residues. Germline V gene lookup returns CDR1 SGDLS and CDR2 YYNGEE. The V segment lost 5 bases and the J segment 3 bases; nucleotides outside the gene matches: 6.

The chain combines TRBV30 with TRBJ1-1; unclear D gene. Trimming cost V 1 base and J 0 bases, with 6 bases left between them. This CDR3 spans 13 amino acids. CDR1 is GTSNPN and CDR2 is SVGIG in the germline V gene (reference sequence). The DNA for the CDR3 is TGTGCCTGGAGTGAACAGTTGAACACTGAAGCTTTCTTT. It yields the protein CAWSEQLNTEAFF. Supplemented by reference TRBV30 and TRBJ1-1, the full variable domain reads SQTIHQWPATLVQPVGSPLSLECTVEGTSNPNLYWYRQAAGRGLQLLFYSVGIGQISSEVPQNLSASRPQDRQFILSSKKLLLSDSGFYLCAWSEQLNTEAFFGQGTRLTVV.

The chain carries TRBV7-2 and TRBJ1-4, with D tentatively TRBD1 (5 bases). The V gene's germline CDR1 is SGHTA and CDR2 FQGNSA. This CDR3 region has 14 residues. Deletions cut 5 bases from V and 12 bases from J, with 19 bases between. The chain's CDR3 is CASSQGPLSNQLFF. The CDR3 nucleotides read TGTGCCAGCAGCCAGGGACCCCTGAGTAATCAACTGTTTTTT.

CDR3: CAISESSGAGGYEQYF. As DNA, the CDR3 is TGTGCCATCAGTGAGTCAAGCGGGGCAGGAGGCTACGAGCAGTACTTC. The chain uses TRBV10-3 and TRBJ2-7, with 7 positions matching TRBD2. V was pared by 0 bases and J by 3 bases, with 8 bases of the junction left unmatched. The CDR3 is 16 amino acids. Per the germline V gene, CDR1 is ENHRY and CDR2 is SYGVKD.

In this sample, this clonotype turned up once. The CDR3 bases are TGCAGTGCTAGAGATTCGGCAGATACGCAGTATTTT. This translates into CSARDSADTQYF. The rearrangement links TRBV20-1 to TRBJ2-3; no firm D call. The germline V gene encodes CDR1 DFQATT and CDR2 SNEGSKA (reference sequence). Trimming removed 0 bases at V and 4 bases at J, with 5 bases between. The length of the CDR3 is 12 residues.

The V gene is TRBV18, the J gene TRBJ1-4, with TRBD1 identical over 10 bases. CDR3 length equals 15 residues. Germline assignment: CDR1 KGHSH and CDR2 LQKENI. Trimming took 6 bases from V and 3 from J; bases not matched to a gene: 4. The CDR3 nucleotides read TGTGCCAGCTCCCGCGGACAGGGGGCTAATGAAAAACTGTTTTTT. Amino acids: CASSRGQGANEKLFF.

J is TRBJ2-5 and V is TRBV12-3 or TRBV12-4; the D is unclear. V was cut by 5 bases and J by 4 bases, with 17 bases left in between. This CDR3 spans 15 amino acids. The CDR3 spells CASSQGAAGGETQYF. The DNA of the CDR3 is TGTGCCAGCAGTCAAGGCGCGGCAGGTGGAGAGACCCAGTACTTC.

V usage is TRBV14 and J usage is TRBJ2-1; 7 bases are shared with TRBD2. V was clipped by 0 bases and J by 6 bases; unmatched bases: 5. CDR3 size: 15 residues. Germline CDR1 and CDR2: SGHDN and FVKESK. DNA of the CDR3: TGTGCCAGCAGCCAAGATCCTAGCGGATTCAATGAGCAGTTCTTC. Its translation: CASSQDPSGFNEQFF.

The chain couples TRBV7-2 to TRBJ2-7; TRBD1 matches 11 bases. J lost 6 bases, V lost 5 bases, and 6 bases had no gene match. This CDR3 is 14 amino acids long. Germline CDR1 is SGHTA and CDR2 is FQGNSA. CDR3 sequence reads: CASSPGQGEGEQYF. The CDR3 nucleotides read TGTGCCAGCAGCCCGGGACAGGGGGAGGGCGAGCAGTACTTC.

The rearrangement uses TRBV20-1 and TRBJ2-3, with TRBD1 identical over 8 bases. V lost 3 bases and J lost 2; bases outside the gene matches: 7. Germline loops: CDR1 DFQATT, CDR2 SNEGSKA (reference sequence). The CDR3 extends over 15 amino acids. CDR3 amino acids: CSASSRQGATDTQYF. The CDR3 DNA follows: TGCAGTGCTAGTTCGCGTCAGGGGGCCACAGATACGCAGTATTTT.

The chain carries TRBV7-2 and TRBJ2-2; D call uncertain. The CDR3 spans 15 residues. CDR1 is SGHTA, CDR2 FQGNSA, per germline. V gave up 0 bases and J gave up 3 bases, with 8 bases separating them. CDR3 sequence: CASSLALAYTGELFF. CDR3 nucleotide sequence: TGTGCCAGCAGCTTAGCGCTTGCATACACCGGGGAGCTGTTTTTT.

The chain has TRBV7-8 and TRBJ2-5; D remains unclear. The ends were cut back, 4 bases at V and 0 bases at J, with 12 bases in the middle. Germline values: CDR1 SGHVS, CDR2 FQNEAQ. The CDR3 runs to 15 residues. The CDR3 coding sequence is TGTGCCAGCAGCTCGACACGTGGTTACCAAGAGACCCAGTACTTC. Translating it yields CASSSTRGYQETQYF.

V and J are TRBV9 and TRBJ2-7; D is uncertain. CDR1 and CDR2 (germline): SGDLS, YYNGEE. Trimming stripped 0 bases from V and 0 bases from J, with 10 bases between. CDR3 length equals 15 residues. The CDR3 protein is CASSVGIGSSYEQYF. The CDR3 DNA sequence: TGTGCCAGCAGCGTAGGTATCGGCAGCTCCTACGAGCAGTACTTC.

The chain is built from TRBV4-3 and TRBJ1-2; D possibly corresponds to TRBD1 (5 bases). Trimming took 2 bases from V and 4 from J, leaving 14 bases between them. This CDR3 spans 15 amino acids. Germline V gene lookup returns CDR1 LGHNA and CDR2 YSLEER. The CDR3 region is CASSQSRGRVYGYTF. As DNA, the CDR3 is TGCGCCAGCAGCCAATCGCGGGGGAGGGTCTATGGCTACACCTTC.

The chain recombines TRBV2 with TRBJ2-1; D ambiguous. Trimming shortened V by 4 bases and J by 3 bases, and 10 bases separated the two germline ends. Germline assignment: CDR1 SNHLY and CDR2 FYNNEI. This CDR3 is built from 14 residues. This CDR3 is CASSGLVSYNEQFF. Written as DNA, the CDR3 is TGTGCCAGCAGTGGATTAGTAAGCTACAATGAGCAGTTCTTC.

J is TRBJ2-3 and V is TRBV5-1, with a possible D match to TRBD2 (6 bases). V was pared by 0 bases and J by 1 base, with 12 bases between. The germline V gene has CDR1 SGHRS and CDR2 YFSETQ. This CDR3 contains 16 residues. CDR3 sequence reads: CASSLESRGGTDTQYF. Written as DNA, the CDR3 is TGCGCCAGCAGCTTGGAGAGCCGCGGGGGCACAGATACGCAGTATTTT.

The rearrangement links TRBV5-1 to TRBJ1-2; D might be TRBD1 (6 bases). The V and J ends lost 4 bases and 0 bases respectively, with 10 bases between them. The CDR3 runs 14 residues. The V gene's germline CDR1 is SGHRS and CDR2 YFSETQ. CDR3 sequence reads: CASSPDSTNYGYTF. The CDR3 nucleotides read TGCGCCAGCAGCCCGGACAGTACTAACTATGGCTACACCTTC.

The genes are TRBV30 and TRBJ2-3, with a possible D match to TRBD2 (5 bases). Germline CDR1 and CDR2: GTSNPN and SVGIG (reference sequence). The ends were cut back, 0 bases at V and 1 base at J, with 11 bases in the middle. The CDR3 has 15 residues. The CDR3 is CAWSVLFSGTDTQYF. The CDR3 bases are TGTGCCTGGAGTGTACTTTTTAGCGGCACAGATACGCAGTATTTT.

This CDR3 reads CASSSPGQGRDTQYF. The CDR3 DNA reads TGTGCCAGCAGTTCACCGGGACAGGGCAGAGATACGCAGTATTTT. The V and J genes are TRBV27 and TRBJ2-3; 9 bases fit TRBD1. The CDR3 spans 15 residues. Germline V gene lookup returns CDR1 MNHEY and CDR2 SMNVEV (reference sequence). With 4 bases clipped from V and 5 bases from J, the junction kept 7 bases outside the gene matches.

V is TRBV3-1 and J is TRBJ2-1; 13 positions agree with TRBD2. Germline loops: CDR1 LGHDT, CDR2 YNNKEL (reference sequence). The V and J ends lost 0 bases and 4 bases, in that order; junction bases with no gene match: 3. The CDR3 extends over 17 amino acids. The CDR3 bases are TGTGCCAGCAGCCAAGACTTGGGACTAGCGGGGTACAATGAGCAGTTCTTC. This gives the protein CASSQDLGLAGYNEQFF.

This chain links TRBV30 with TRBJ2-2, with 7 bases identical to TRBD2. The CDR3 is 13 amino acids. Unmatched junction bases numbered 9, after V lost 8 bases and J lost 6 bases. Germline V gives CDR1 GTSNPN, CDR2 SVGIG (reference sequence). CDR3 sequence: CAQSGVGSGELFF. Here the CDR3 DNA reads TGTGCCCAGAGCGGGGTAGGGTCCGGGGAGCTGTTTTTT.

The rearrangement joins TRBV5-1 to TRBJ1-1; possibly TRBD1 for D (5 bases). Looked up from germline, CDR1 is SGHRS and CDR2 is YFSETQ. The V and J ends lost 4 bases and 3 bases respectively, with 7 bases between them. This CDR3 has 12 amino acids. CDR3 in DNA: TGCGCCAGCAGCCCGGGGGACACTGAAGCTTTCTTT. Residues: CASSPGDTEAFF.

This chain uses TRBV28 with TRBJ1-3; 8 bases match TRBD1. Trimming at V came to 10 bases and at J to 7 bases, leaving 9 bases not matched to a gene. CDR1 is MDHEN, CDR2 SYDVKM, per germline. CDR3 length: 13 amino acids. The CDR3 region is CATLGQGPNTIYF. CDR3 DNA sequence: TGTGCCACTTTAGGACAGGGCCCGAACACCATATATTTT.

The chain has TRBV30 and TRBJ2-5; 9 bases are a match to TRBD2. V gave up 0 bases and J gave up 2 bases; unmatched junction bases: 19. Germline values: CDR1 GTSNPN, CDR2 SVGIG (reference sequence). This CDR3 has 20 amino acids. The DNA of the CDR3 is TGTGCCTGGAGTGTAAGGTATCATCCCACACTAGCGGGCGGACAAGAGACCCAGTACTTC. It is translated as CAWSVRYHPTLAGGQETQYF.

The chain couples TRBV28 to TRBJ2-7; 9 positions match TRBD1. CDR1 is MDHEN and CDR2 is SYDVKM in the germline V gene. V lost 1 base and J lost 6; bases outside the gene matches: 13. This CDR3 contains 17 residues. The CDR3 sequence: CASSLYMSGDRVSEQYF. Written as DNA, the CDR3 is TGTGCCAGCAGTTTATACATGTCTGGGGACAGGGTGTCCGAGCAGTACTTC.

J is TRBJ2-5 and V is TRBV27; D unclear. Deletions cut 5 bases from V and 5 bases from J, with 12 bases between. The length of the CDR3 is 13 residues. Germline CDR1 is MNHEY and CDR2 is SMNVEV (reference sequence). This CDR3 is CASSVRVRETQYF. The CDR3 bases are TGTGCCAGCAGTGTACGGGTGCGGGAGACCCAGTACTTC.

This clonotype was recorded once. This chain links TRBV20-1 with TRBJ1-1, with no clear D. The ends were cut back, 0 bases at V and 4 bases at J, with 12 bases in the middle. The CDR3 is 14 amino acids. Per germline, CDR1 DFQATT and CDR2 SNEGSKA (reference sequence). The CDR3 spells CSARERRAGTEAFF. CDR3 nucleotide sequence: TGCAGTGCTAGAGAGCGGAGGGCTGGCACTGAAGCTTTCTTT.